This section outlines one T cell receptor beta chain sequence together with its context. Its antigen is currently not known. No much larger clone is present one base from it, and per-base qualities are unavailable. In total, fewer than 750 healthy bone marrow donors made up the cohort. At the time of sampling, all cohort members were nominally healthy, though unrecorded immune exposures were likely present. The donor tested CMV seronegative and was one of the 352 seronegative cohort members. Each donor provided a peripheral blood sample, and peripheral blood mononuclear cells were used for TCR beta sequencing. Genomic DNA extraction from the blood cell samples was performed with the Qiagen DNeasy Blood Extraction Kit. The CDR3, from cysteine to phenylalanine, totals 15 residues. The CDR3 DNA has 45 bases and is translated from base 1. From a lookup of the germline V gene, CDR1 and CDR2 are MDHEN and SYDVKM. Ends trimmed: V by 5 bases, J by 6 bases; bases unmatched to a gene: 12.

The library was made by the immunoSEQ multiplex PCR assay. The multiplex PCR relied on a mix of 60 forward primers for TCR Vbeta segments and 13 reverse primers for TCR Jbeta segments. The CDR3 region of rearranged TCR beta genes was amplified from genomic DNA with a multiplex PCR assay. Amplified TCR beta libraries were sequenced as 87-base-pair reads on the Illumina HiSeq System. In the source study's methods: Across the 500 to 750 repertoires, a later analysis counted tens of millions of unique TCR beta chains, 8.5 million to 12 million of which were shared by at least two donors. To remove PCR and sequencing errors, raw reads were error-corrected and collapsed into unique sequences using a nearest-neighbor algorithm that merged closely related sequences. To assign V, D and J gene segments, CDR3 sequences were aligned to IMGT reference sequences. For a sequence to be retained, a match of at least six nucleotides to both a V gene segment and a J gene segment was required. A rearrangement counted as productive if the CDR3 had no stop codons and remained in frame with V and J, and every other rearrangement counted as non-productive. Following IMGT convention, CDR3 was defined as the stretch from the second conserved V-encoded cysteine to the conserved J-encoded phenylalanine. The earlier analysis of 450 to 750 of the donors excluded any sequence lacking an unambiguous match to a single V gene segment. In an earlier analysis of a few hundred of the donors, V segments were called functional above 56.7% productive rearrangements and were called segregating when the between-donor standard deviation exceeded 5%. A statistical classification framework was built for diagnosing cytomegalovirus status from the catalog of TCR beta chain sequences. In a later analysis, V and J genes were assigned by comparing TCR nucleotide sequences against IMGT/GENE-DB human TR gene sequences. A later analysis assigned CDR3 sequences and most-parsimonious VDJ recombination scenarios with the TCRdist pipeline. A later analysis defined each TCR beta chain by its CDR3 amino acid sequence plus V-gene family, and excluded reads lacking a unique V-gene family. As a way to deal with suspected cross-contamination and a sequencing artifact, a later analysis dropped under 600 nucleotide sequences that were highly shared and had low generation probability. For each public chain, a later analysis derived a clonal expansion index from normalized ranks of inferred template counts within each repertoire. In a later analysis, generation probabilities were computed with a VDJ recombination model fitted to out-of-frame rearrangements, and the resulting probabilities were checked against IGoR. In a later analysis, hypergeometric tests were used to score TCR-TCR, TCR-HLA and TCR-CMV co-occurrence, with a repertoire-size bias correction applied to TCR pairs. A later analysis estimated false discovery rates by permuting HLA or CMV assignments 20 times. In a later analysis, co-occurring TCRs were grouped using DBSCAN, and TCRdist sequence similarity was added for clustering within HLA-allele-positive subsets. Repertoires with fewer than 30,000 or more than 120,000 public chains were left out of co-occurrence clustering, as were about five repertoires with anomalous nucleotide sharing. The table was pulled from immuneACCESS by TCRdb, which kept in-frame rearrangements only. Such tables lose some clones; where checked, under half of the loss comes from unresolved V genes, and the rest has no known cause. The V and J calls and clone size are taken from that table; D and trimming were inferred from the DNA. Within this sample are about 250,000 clones, with about nine tenths of them counted one time only. The ten biggest clones cover around 1.7% of the sample.

This specimen belongs to a study of cytomegalovirus exposure and HLA in healthy donors (dated by TCRdb to about 2017). Study-wide context: An earlier analysis of several hundred of the donors reported 276 Gb of sequence data and 95 million to 140 million unique TCR beta sequences obtained from 150 million to 200 million T cells. The study profiled the T cell repertoires of about 720 subjects by immunosequencing and related them to cytomegalovirus serostatus. A separate validation cohort of approximately 130 different subjects was used in addition to the approximately 640-subject first cohort. High-throughput TCR immunosequencing, statistical association of individual TCRs with disease status, and machine learning were combined to predict cytomegalovirus infection status. Several DR-DQ haplotypes were treated as single units for association and clustering because of strong linkage in the cohort. A later analysis re-examined previously published TCR beta repertoires from several hundred donors and added high-resolution HLA genotyping to investigate patterns of TCR occurrence. Donor age, sex, ethnicity and CMV serostatus were collected together with the repertoire data. Approximately 310 gigabases of sequencing data and around 85 million unique TCR sequences made up an early release that covered approximately 620 HLA-typed donors. The aim of the study was to test whether cataloging public T cell receptors could identify signatures of past pathogen exposure. Among the roughly 410 genotyped donors, 81% belonged to the genetic ancestry cluster associated with self-reported Caucasian donors. Rather than drawing on any new phenotypic data, the later analysis identified candidate immune exposures from TCR beta sequences and the way those sequences occurred across donors. To decide whether each TCR beta V gene segment behaved as functional or pseudogenic, an earlier analysis of 587 of the donors relied on high-throughput TCR beta sequencing. Among some 400 genotyped donors of the cohort, an average of around 240,000 unique TCR beta nucleotide sequences was sequenced per donor, of which 15% to 20% were non-productive. The number of typed donors differed by locus: roughly 629-640 for A, B, C, DRB1 and DQB1; some 500 for DQA1; approximately 600 for DPA1; and roughly 490 for DPB1. In a later genetic analysis, genome-wide SNP genotypes for about three fifths of the 666 donors were used, and that subset was treated as a discovery cohort. Both class I and class II loci were covered by HLA typing, at four-digit resolution. Every discovery cohort repertoire had been produced on one sequencing platform.

The paper's findings and limits, for the study overall: Most TCR sequences were seen in very few donors, while some public TCRs were found in many individuals. In a later genetic analysis, fewer N-insertions in productive TCRs were reported among donors in an Asian-associated ancestry cluster than the roughly 700-donor mean. Presence/absence analyses assumed roughly uniform sequencing depth across donors, an assumption that may not hold. In a later analysis, most CMV-associated TCR beta chains were found to appear HLA-restricted, with HLA associations seemingly driven largely by CMV exposure. Immune exposure information for the cohort was limited to CMV serostatus. A later analysis found that TCR association rates varied across HLA loci, with DRB1 alleles showing the most associated TCRs and HLA-C alleles the fewest. A later analysis reported that several top co-occurrence clusters appeared linked to parvovirus B19, influenza, CMV and Epstein-Barr virus. Linkage disequilibrium might explain the correlated functional status among segregating V segments, but an unknown experimental factor could not be ruled out. In the study, about 150 TCR beta chains were listed as associated with cytomegalovirus. The classifier was reported to diagnose cytomegalovirus status with high specificity and sensitivity in both the original and validation cohorts. In a later analysis, HLA-associated TCR beta chains were found to be more clonally expanded and to have lower generation probabilities than equally common non-associated chains. This cohort had only TCR beta chains sequenced, and the lack of alpha or paired-chain data limited which features could be detected. V-gene and J-gene trimming of TCR beta chains was associated with a missense DCLRE1C variant in a later genetic analysis, and the association was replicated in an independent cohort. According to the authors, the approach could potentially be generalized to other disease states and immunological phenotypes. Specific HLA alleles were associated with over 15,000 TCR beta sequences at a false discovery rate of 0.05 in a later analysis. In vitro tests confirmed that a few of the cytomegalovirus-associated TCR beta chains recognize cytomegalovirus antigens. Strong co-occurrence of HLA alleles, especially DR and DQ, made assigning TCR associations to individual alleles difficult. Some IMGT-functional V segments, including TRBV6-2 and TRBV6-3, could not be told apart with the 87-base-pair reads, so those segments were excluded. Because counts were too low, approximately 18 rarely observed V segments, including chromosome 9 orphons, were excluded from the earlier analysis of about 500 of the donors. A further reported finding was that TCR beta sequences accurately predicted the HLA-A and HLA-B alleles for most subjects in the first cohort. HLA typing was unavailable for some donors at each locus, so association tests used only the typed subset. A group of highly shared sequence variants was considered likely to be a technical artifact of the sequencing pipeline. In an earlier analysis of approximately 590 of the donors, most TCR beta V segments appeared in productive rearrangements about 87% or about 30% of the time, broadly matching IMGT annotations.

This receptor chain uses TRBV28 and TRBJ1-1; the junction holds 7 bases that match TRBD1. This sequence originates from a girl aged 2 to 10 in good health and CMV-seronegative. The sequenced material came from PBMCs. The CDR3 protein is CASSLTGTARAEAFF. In nucleotides, the sequence is TGTGCCAGCAGTCTGACCGGGACAGCCAGGGCTGAAGCTTTCTTT.